This T cell receptor beta chain is drawn from a study of ipilimumab plus nivolumab after autologous stem cell transplantation. Method: immunoSEQ multiplex PCR; TCRdb's copy keeps in-frame clones and lacks some. Among approximately 80,000 clones, approximately 83% were seen once, and the ten largest hold 2% to 2.5%. Patients got ipilimumab 1 mg/kg beginning 14 to 28 days post-transplant. This CDR3 has 17 amino acids. J lost 5 bases, V lost 8 bases, and 10 bases had no gene match. Germline V CDR1 and CDR2: SGHNT, YYREEE (reference sequence). The chain is built from TRBV5-4 and TRBJ2-2; 15 nucleotides line up with TRBD2. The source is a male donor with diffuse large B-cell lymphoma. Source: PBMCs, taken in a trial of ipilimumab plus nivolumab as post-transplant consolidation. In DNA, the CDR3 is TGTGCCAGTACCGGACTAGCGGGGGGGCCGGGAACCGGGGAGCTGTTTTTT. The encoded protein is CASTGLAGGPGTGELFF.